These 25 T cell receptor beta chains share one sample of origin, sequenced in a study of T cells in Graves' hyperthyroidism and ophthalmopathy. From RNA transcripts, TCR beta CDR3 regions were amplified. The HTBI primer set drove a first-round RT-PCR of the TCR CDR3. TCRdb reprocessed the multiplex PCR reads via MiXCR and lists one record per CDR3 protein. The sample comprises fewer than 750,000 distinct CDR3 sequences, around 46% of which are singletons, and about 7.8% rests with the top ten. The sequenced sample was peripheral blood or thyroid tissue (not recorded which). Receptors originate from a woman aged 18 to 35 with Graves' hyperthyroidism.

The genes are TRBV2 and TRBJ1-4; TRBD1 might be the D (5 bases). CDR1 is SNHLY and CDR2 is FYNNEI in the germline V gene. V dropped 8 bases and J dropped 8 bases, with 15 bases sitting between them. CDR3 size: 13 residues. The CDR3 DNA sequence: TGTGCCAGCGGGGCAGGGTCCCAAGAAAAACTGTTTTTT. This sequence encodes CASGAGSQEKLFF.

On this clonotype itself: This clone may be a read error of a much larger clone one base away. Since the CDR3 does not end with the conserved phenylalanine or tryptophan, this likely comes from a read error. The CDR3 loop reads CASSFRGSNTEAFL. In DNA, the CDR3 is TGTGCCAGCAGTTTCCGAGGATCGAACACTGAAGCTTTCCTT. V gene TRBV2 combines with J gene TRBJ1-1; D remains unclear. Germline V gene lookup returns CDR1 SNHLY and CDR2 FYNNEI. V lost 5 bases and J 1 base, leaving 11 bases between the germline ends. The CDR3 loop spans 14 amino acids.

This clonotype has at least ten counts. V and J are TRBV9 and TRBJ2-7; 7 bases align to TRBD1. The CDR3 contains 14 residues. V lost 0 bases, J lost 2 bases, and 2 bases stayed unmatched. Germline V gene lookup returns CDR1 SGDLS and CDR2 YYNGEE. CDR3 sequence: CASSVGDSAYEQYF. In DNA, the CDR3 is TGTGCCAGCAGCGTAGGGGACAGCGCCTACGAGCAGTACTTC.

As regards this clonotype: A single base separates this from a much larger clone, so it may be a read error. The chain employs TRBV7-2 and TRBJ1-1; 9 nucleotides agree with TRBD1. This CDR3 has 17 amino acids. Germline V gene sequence: CDR1 SGHTA, CDR2 FQGNSA. The CDR3 is CASSQDGTGTGSTGAFF. As DNA, the CDR3 is TGTGCCAGCAGCCAAGATGGTACCGGGACAGGGAGTACTGGAGCTTTCTTT.

The chain links TRBV9 to TRBJ2-7; 9 nucleotides agree with TRBD1. The CDR3 consists of 14 residues. Germline CDR1 and CDR2: SGDLS and YYNGEE. V shed 0 bases, J shed 4 bases, and the junction held 2 bases outside the gene matches. In DNA form, the CDR3 reads TGTGCCAGCAGCGTAGCTGGGACAGGGTACGAGCAGTACTTC. Protein product: CASSVAGTGYEQYF. The full variable domain, its missing parts supplied by reference TRBV9 and TRBJ2-7, is DSGVTQTPKHLITATGQRVTLRCSPRSGDLSVYWYQQSLDQGLQFLIQYYNGEERAKGNILERFSAQQFPDLHSELNLSSLELGDSALYFCASSVAGTGYEQYFGPGTRLTVT.

This chain connects TRBV12-3 or TRBV12-4 to TRBJ2-2; 7 nucleotides align to TRBD1. The CDR3 consists of 14 residues. Unmatched junction bases numbered 8, after V lost 7 bases and J lost 6 bases. CDR3 DNA: TGTGCCAGCACCCTTGACAGGGAATCCGGGGAGCTGTTTTTT. Amino acids: CASTLDRESGELFF.

This clonotype came up many times. For the CDR3, the DNA is TGTGCCAGCAGTTACCGGGACAGGTCCTACGAGCAGTACTTC. Its translation is CASSYRDRSYEQYF. The V gene is TRBV6-2 or TRBV6-3, the J gene TRBJ2-7; 8 nucleotides match TRBD1. V lost 2 bases and J lost 1; bases outside the gene matches: 1. This CDR3 region has 14 residues. CDR1 is MNHEY, CDR2 SVGEGT, per germline.

V usage is TRBV10-3 and J usage is TRBJ1-5; D might be TRBD1 (6 bases). Between the trimmed V and J ends, which lost 2 bases and 5 bases, there was a span of 16 bases. The CDR3 consists of 16 residues. Per germline, CDR1 ENHRY and CDR2 SYGVKD. Here the CDR3 reads CAISEGVGGADQPQHF. The CDR3 region has the DNA TGTGCCATCAGTGAGGGCGTCGGGGGGGCAGATCAGCCCCAGCATTTT.

The genes are TRBV2 and TRBJ1-2; 10 nucleotides agree with TRBD1. V was clipped by 3 bases and J by 6 bases; unmatched bases: 19. Germline lookup yields CDR1 SNHLY and CDR2 FYNNEI. The CDR3 has 19 residues. The CDR3 DNA is TGTGCCAGCAGTGACCGCGCGAAATGGACAGGGGGGGATCCTAATGGCTACACCTTC. The encoded protein is CASSDRAKWTGGDPNGYTF.

The chain couples TRBV9 to TRBJ2-5, with 7 bases matching TRBD2. The CDR3 totals 15 residues. Germline assignment: CDR1 SGDLS and CDR2 YYNGEE. Losses at the gene ends were 0 bases for V and 4 bases for J; bases not matched to a gene: 6. CDR3 in DNA: TGTGCCAGCAGCGTAGGACTGCGGGAGCGAGAGACCCAGTACTTC. It yields the protein CASSVGLRERETQYF.

The chain's CDR3 is CASTTRQRGSDTQYF. CDR3 DNA: TGTGCCAGCACCACGCGGCAAAGGGGTTCGGATACGCAGTATTTT. The chain recombines TRBV11-3 with TRBJ2-3; D is perhaps TRBD1 (5 bases). Per germline, CDR1 SGHNT and CDR2 YENEEA. This CDR3 is built from 15 residues. With 7 bases removed from V and 6 bases from J, the gap between germline ends came to 20 bases.

This clonotype appeared a few times. The chain is built from TRBV7-3 and TRBJ2-1; 11 bases are a match to TRBD2. The CDR3 runs 15 residues. Germline V gene data show CDR1 as SGHTA and CDR2 as FQGTGA. Trimming cost V 5 bases and J 4 bases; bases outside gene matches: 4. The CDR3 DNA reads as TGTGCCAGCAGCACCGGGACTAGCGGATACAATGAGCAGTTCTTC. It translates to CASSTGTSGYNEQFF.

The V call is TRBV7-2, the J call TRBJ1-3, with a tentative D call TRBD1 (6 bases). V lost 5 bases, J lost 2 bases, and 13 bases lay in between. Germline CDR1 SGHTA, CDR2 FQGNSA. The CDR3 totals 15 residues. CDR3 coding DNA: TGTGCCAGCAGCACAGACGGGGGGCCTGGAAACACCATATATTTT. Translated: CASSTDGGPGNTIYF.

This clonotype appeared many times. The V call is TRBV10-3, the J call TRBJ2-5; 14 bases fit TRBD2. CDR1 is ENHRY, CDR2 SYGVKD, per germline. V was pared by 5 bases and J by 2 bases, with 7 bases of the junction left unmatched. CDR3 size: 17 residues. CDR3 in amino acids: CAISPTSGRAHQETQYF. The CDR3 DNA reads as TGTGCCATCAGTCCGACTAGCGGGAGGGCCCATCAAGAGACCCAGTACTTC.

This clonotype was detected a few times. Mismatch with germline at one junction end may stem from a read error. The V and J genes are TRBV7-7 and TRBJ2-7; weak D call: TRBD1 (6 bases). This CDR3 comprises 11 residues. CDR1 and CDR2 (germline): SSHAT, FNYEAQ (reference sequence). The CDR3 bases are TGTGCTAGCAGTCCCGGGACAGAGCAGTACTTC. It is translated as CASSPGTEQYF.

In regard to this clonotype: Since a much larger clone is just one base distant, this may be a read error. This chain connects TRBV19 to TRBJ2-7, with TRBD1 as a possible D gene (6 bases). The CDR3 is 13 amino acids. The germline V gene encodes CDR1 LNHDA and CDR2 SQIVND (reference sequence). The CDR3 sequence: CASSEGQFYEQHF. DNA for the CDR3: TGTGCCAGTAGTGAAGGACAGTTTTACGAGCAGCACTTC.

This clonotype was seen many times. The gene calls are TRBV29-1 and TRBJ1-1, with D unresolved. CDR3 length: 14 residues. V was shortened by 1 base and J by 0 bases, with 9 bases between the two germline ends. The germline CDR1 and CDR2 sequences are SQVTM and ANQGSEA. The CDR3 coding sequence is TGCAGCGTTGAAGCACAGTCCCTGAACACTGAAGCTTTCTTT. Residues: CSVEAQSLNTEAFF.

This clonotype was counted at least ten times. The CDR3 reads CATSDFGGDTGELFF. The CDR3 region has the DNA TGTGCCACCAGTGATTTCGGCGGGGACACCGGGGAGCTGTTTTTT. This rearrangement joins TRBV24-1 to TRBJ2-2, with D possibly matching TRBD2 (6 bases). With 1 base removed from V and 3 bases from J, the gap between germline ends came to 8 bases. This CDR3 spans 15 amino acids. Looked up from germline, CDR1 is KGHDR and CDR2 is SFDVKD.

There are a few counts of this clonotype. The chain couples TRBV25-1 to TRBJ2-1, with TRBD1 as a possible D gene (7 bases). Germline CDR1 and CDR2: MGHDK and SYGVNS. V dropped 3 bases and J dropped 7 bases, with 13 bases sitting between them. This CDR3 is built from 14 residues. The CDR3 DNA is TGTGCCAGCAGTGAGGCGACAGGGAGGAATGAGCAGTTCTTC. It encodes CASSEATGRNEQFF.

This clonotype appeared many times. In DNA form, the CDR3 reads TGCAGTGCTAGAGATACTAGGGAGGGCCTGAACACTGAAGCTTTCTTT. Residues: CSARDTREGLNTEAFF. The chain joins TRBV20-1 to TRBJ1-1, with D unresolved. Germline V lookup: CDR1 DFQATT, CDR2 SNEGSKA (reference sequence). CDR3 length equals 16 residues. The germline V and J ends were trimmed by 0 bases and 0 bases, with 14 bases remaining between them.

Points on this clonotype: One junction end disagrees with the germline gene, perhaps due to a read error. The V gene is TRBV5-5, the J gene TRBJ2-7, with 10 bases that match TRBD1. The CDR3 consists of 15 residues. The germline V gene encodes CDR1 SGHKS and CDR2 YYEKEE (reference sequence). Here the CDR3 DNA reads TGCGCCAGCAGCGGGGGACAGGGGATATCCTACGAGCAGTACTTC. It codes for CASSGGQGISYEQYF.

The chain recombines TRBV12-3 or TRBV12-4 with TRBJ1-3; no firm D call. Trimming removed 6 bases from V and 0 bases from J, with 9 bases in between. The CDR3 is 14 amino acids. The CDR3 coding sequence is TGTGCCAGCAGCACAGCGAGCTCTGGAAACACCATATATTTT. It translates to CASSTASSGNTIYF.

This clonotype was counted only a few times. V usage is TRBV18 and J usage is TRBJ1-2; D not resolved. Germline CDR1 KGHSH, CDR2 LQKENI. The CDR3 consists of 14 residues. Between the trimmed V and J ends, which lost 3 bases and 6 bases, there was a span of 14 bases. In nucleotides, the CDR3 is TGTGCCAGCTCACCCATCACGGAAAATAATGGCTACACCTTC. This sequence encodes CASSPITENNGYTF.

This clonotype was counted a few times. J is TRBJ2-2 and V is TRBV27; D not certain. With 10 bases removed from V and 5 bases from J, the gap between germline ends came to 14 bases. The CDR3 is 13 residues long. Germline assignment: CDR1 MNHEY and CDR2 SMNVEV (reference sequence). The CDR3 is CATTRGGTGELFF. CDR3 nucleotides: TGTGCCACGACCCGTGGTGGGACCGGGGAGCTGTTTTTT.

The chain joins TRBV7-2 to TRBJ2-1; D unresolved. This CDR3 region has 13 residues. Germline V CDR1 and CDR2: SGHTA, FQGNSA. The V end lost 5 bases, the J end lost 6 bases, and 11 bases lay between the germline ends. The CDR3 is CASSPRVINEQFF. The CDR3 DNA sequence: TGTGCCAGCAGCCCCCGGGTAATCAATGAGCAGTTCTTC.